This T cell receptor beta chain stems from a study of regulatory T cells. The primer mix had 52 TRBV and 13 TRBJ primers. Only in-frame clones appear in the TCRdb table, and some are missing; sequencing was by immunoSEQ multiplex PCR. The sample carries about 30,000 clones, under 95% recorded once. Study-wide findings and caveats: Hydrophobic residues at CDR3 positions 6 and 7 were enriched in conventional CD4+ T cells of CD3G-deficient patients.

Concerning this clone itself: The target antigen is unknown.

Germline V lookup: CDR1 MNHNS, CDR2 SASEGT. This CDR3 spans 15 amino acids. The J segment lost 8 bases and the V segment lost 2 bases, leaving 9 bases of the junction unmatched. The TCR originated in a person under 30 with CD3G deficiency. The source material was conventional CD4+ T cells sorted from blood. This chain connects TRBV6-1 to TRBJ1-2; 9 positions match TRBD1. The CDR3 DNA reads TGTGCCAGCAGTGAATCGGACAGGGGCAAGCGAGGCTACACCTTC. Its protein product is CASSESDRGKRGYTF.